This TCR beta chain appears in the sequencing data of a study of T cells in localized non-small cell lung cancer. Profiled with immunoSEQ multiplex PCR; TCRdb holds only in-frame clones, not every one. Of around 25,000 clones in the sample, 80% to 95% were seen once. V gave up 9 bases and J gave up 2 bases, with 14 bases separating them. This CDR3 has 14 amino acids. Germline values: CDR1 LNHDA, CDR2 SQIVND (reference sequence). The sample was peripheral blood, taken before any cancer treatment. The TCR sequence derives from a man between 35 and 75 years old with stage III squamous cell lung carcinoma. The chain links TRBV19 to TRBJ1-5; tentatively, D is TRBD1 (5 bases). CDR3 nucleotide sequence: TGTGCCAGCCGGGGGTATTCGGGCAATCAGCCCCAGCATTTT. Translated: CASRGYSGNQPQHF.